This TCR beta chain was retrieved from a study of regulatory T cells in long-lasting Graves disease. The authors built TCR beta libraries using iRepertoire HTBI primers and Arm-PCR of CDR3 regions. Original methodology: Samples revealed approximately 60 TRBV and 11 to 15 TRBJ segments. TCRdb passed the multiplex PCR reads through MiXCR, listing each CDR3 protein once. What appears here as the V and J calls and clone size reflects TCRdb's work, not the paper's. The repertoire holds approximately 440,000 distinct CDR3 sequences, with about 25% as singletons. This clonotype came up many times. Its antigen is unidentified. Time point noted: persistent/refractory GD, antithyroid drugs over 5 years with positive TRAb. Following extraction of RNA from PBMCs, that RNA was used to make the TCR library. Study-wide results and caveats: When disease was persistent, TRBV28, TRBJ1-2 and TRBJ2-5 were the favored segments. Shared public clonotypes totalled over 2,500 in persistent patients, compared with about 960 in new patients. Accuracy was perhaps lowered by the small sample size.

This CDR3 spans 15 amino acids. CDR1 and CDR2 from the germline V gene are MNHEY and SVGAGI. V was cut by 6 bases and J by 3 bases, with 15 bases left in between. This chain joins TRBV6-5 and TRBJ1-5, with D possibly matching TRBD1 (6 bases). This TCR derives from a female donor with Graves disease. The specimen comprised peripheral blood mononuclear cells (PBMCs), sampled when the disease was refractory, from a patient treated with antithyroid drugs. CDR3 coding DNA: TGTGCCAGCAGCTACGACAGGCCTACCAATCAGCCCCAGCATTTT. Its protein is CASSYDRPTNQPQHF.